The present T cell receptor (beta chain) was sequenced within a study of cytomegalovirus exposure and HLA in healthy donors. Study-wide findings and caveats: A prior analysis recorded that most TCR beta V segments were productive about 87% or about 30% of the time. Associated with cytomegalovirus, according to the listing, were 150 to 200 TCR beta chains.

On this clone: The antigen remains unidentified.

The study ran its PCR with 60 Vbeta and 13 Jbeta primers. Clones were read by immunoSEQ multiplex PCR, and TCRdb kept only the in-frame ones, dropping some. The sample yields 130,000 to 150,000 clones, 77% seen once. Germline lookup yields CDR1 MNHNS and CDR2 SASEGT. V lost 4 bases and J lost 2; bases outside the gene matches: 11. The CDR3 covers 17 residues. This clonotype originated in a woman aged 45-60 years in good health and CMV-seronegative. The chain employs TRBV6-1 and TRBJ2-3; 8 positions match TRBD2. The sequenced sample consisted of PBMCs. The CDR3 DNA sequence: TGTGCCAGCAGTGGCTCGTCTCGGGGGGGGGACACAGATACGCAGTATTTT. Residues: CASSGSSRGGDTDTQYF.